The 25 T cell receptor beta chains below were found in one sample sequenced in a study of shared clonotypes between healthy human individuals (dated by TCRdb to 2020 to 2021). The method behind the library was the immunoSEQ multiplex PCR assay. Not all clones reach the TCRdb copy of this immuneACCESS table, which keeps in-frame sequences only. Checked studies attribute under half of the gap to unresolved V genes and leave the rest unexplained. The sample table contains 2 million to 2.5 million clones; only one count was recorded for approximately 96% of them. The leading ten clones occupy 0.13% of the sample. Sequencing was done on a sample of naive CD4+ T cells sorted from blood. The label giving this sample's cell subset or site can be read as: CD45RA+ positively selected. The receptors were sampled from a man between 18 and 35 years old in good health.

This clone appeared once. The chain joins TRBV5-4 to TRBJ2-2, with TRBD1 matching over 7 bases. The V gene's germline CDR1 is SGHNT and CDR2 YYREEE (reference sequence). V trimming: 4 bases; J trimming: 6 bases; junction bases outside the gene matches: 6. This CDR3 has 14 residues. CDR3 loop: CASSAMGQPGELFF. CDR3 nucleotide sequence: TGTGCCAGCAGCGCGATGGGACAGCCCGGGGAGCTGTTTTTT.

The genes are TRBV5-6 and TRBJ2-7; D may be TRBD1 (6 bases). CDR1 is SGHDT and CDR2 is YYEEEE in the germline V gene. CDR3 size: 15 residues. Trimming stripped 4 bases from V and 3 bases from J, with 17 bases between. The CDR3 loop is CASSVTGNLGYEQYF. CDR3 nucleotide sequence: TGTGCCAGCAGCGTAACAGGGAACCTCGGCTACGAGCAGTACTTC.

The chain combines TRBV18 with TRBJ2-7; TRBD1 aligns across 9 bases. CDR1 and CDR2 from the germline V gene are KGHSH and LQKENI. V was clipped by 0 bases and J by 4 bases; unmatched bases: 4. The CDR3 covers 15 residues. The CDR3 region has the DNA TGTGCCAGCTCACCACCGTCGGGACAGGGTTACGAGCAGTACTTC. Its protein product is CASSPPSGQGYEQYF. The full variable domain, its missing parts supplied by reference TRBV18 and TRBJ2-7, is NAGVMQNPRHLVRRRGQEARLRCSPMKGHSHVYWYRQLPEEGLKFMVYLQKENIIDESGMPKERFSAEFPKEGPSILRIQQVVRGDSAAYFCASSPPSGQGYEQYFGPGTRLTVT.

The chain employs TRBV19 and TRBJ2-7; no clear D gene. Germline CDR1 is LNHDA and CDR2 is SQIVND (reference sequence). Trimming shortened V by 4 bases and J by 6 bases, and 13 bases separated the two germline ends. CDR3 length: 13 amino acids. The CDR3 sequence: CASSTDRTTEQYF. For the CDR3, the DNA is TGTGCCAGTAGTACCGATCGGACGACCGAGCAGTACTTC.

The genes are TRBV27 and TRBJ2-1, with 7 bases fitting TRBD2. The CDR3 is made up of 16 amino acids. V was pared by 10 bases and J by 2 bases, with 14 bases of the junction left unmatched. Germline CDR1 and CDR2: MNHEY and SMNVEV (reference sequence). This CDR3 is CATRSLSGLAYNEQFF. CDR3 nucleotide sequence: TGTGCCACCAGATCACTTAGCGGGCTCGCCTACAATGAGCAGTTCTTC.

This sequence joins TRBV18 and TRBJ2-7; no definite D call. Germline values: CDR1 KGHSH, CDR2 LQKENI. The CDR3 has 13 residues. V lost 6 bases and J lost 6, with 15 bases in between. The CDR3 DNA follows: TGTGCCAGCTCTGAGTCACGAGGTGGCGAGCAGTACTTC. Translated: CASSESRGGEQYF.

The chain uses TRBV13 and TRBJ1-2; D call uncertain. V lost 5 bases and J lost 2, with 15 bases in between. Germline V gives CDR1 PRHDT, CDR2 FYEKMQ (reference sequence). The CDR3 is 15 amino acids. The CDR3 reads CASSARGSGNYGYTF. In DNA, the CDR3 is TGTGCCAGCAGCGCAAGAGGATCGGGAAACTATGGCTACACCTTC.

This CDR3 reads CASSLVRHQETQYF. The CDR3 DNA is TGCGCCAGCAGCTTGGTCAGACACCAAGAGACCCAGTACTTC. The rearrangement links TRBV5-1 to TRBJ2-5, with D unclear. The CDR3 extends over 14 amino acids. V gave up 0 bases and J gave up 0 bases, with 6 bases separating them. CDR1 is SGHRS, CDR2 YFSETQ, per germline.

V gene TRBV5-4 combines with J gene TRBJ2-7; 9 bases fit TRBD2. V dropped 1 base and J dropped 5; count of bases not matched to a gene: 13. Germline loops: CDR1 SGHNT, CDR2 YYREEE (reference sequence). There are 17 residues in the CDR3. The DNA for the CDR3 is TGTGCCAGCAGCTTGCCCCAAAGGGCGGGAGGGCAACACGAGCAGTACTTC. Amino acids: CASSLPQRAGGQHEQYF.

The chain joins TRBV30 to TRBJ1-2; D unclear. Trimming took 3 bases from V and 8 from J, leaving 13 bases between them. The germline CDR1 and CDR2 sequences are GTSNPN and SVGIG (reference sequence). The CDR3 consists of 12 residues. For the CDR3, the DNA is TGTGCCTGGAGACCGGGGATACACGGCTACACCTTC. It translates to CAWRPGIHGYTF.

The chain has TRBV28 and TRBJ1-1, with D perhaps matching TRBD1 (5 bases). The germline gives CDR1 MDHEN, CDR2 SYDVKM. CDR3 length equals 12 residues. V gave up 3 bases and J gave up 6 bases, with 8 bases separating them. CDR3 nucleotides: TGTGCCAGCAGTTTTTTGGGGCCTGAAGCTTTCTTT. It translates to CASSFLGPEAFF.

The chain carries TRBV19 and TRBJ1-6; the match to TRBD1 covers 11 bases. The V and J ends lost 0 bases and 9 bases, in that order; junction bases with no gene match: 1. The CDR3 is 15 amino acids. Germline CDR1 LNHDA, CDR2 SQIVND (reference sequence). The CDR3 DNA is TGTGCCAGTAGTATAGAAGGGACAGGGGGTTCACCCCTCCACTTT. Translated: CASSIEGTGGSPLHF.

The rearrangement links TRBV28 to TRBJ2-7, with 7 bases matching TRBD1. From germline, CDR1 is MDHEN and CDR2 SYDVKM. The CDR3 sequence is 18 residues long. V was pared by 1 base and J by 1 base, with 13 bases of the junction left unmatched. The CDR3 protein is CASSLFSQPGTVSYEQYF. The CDR3 region has the DNA TGTGCCAGCAGTTTATTTTCACAACCCGGGACAGTATCCTACGAGCAGTACTTC.

The V and J genes are TRBV18 and TRBJ2-7; D not certain. The V gene lost 2 bases and the J gene lost 2 bases, with 16 bases spanning the gap. The CDR3 has 16 amino acids. Germline CDR1 and CDR2: KGHSH and LQKENI. The CDR3 protein is CASSPNPTIHTYEQYF. In DNA form, the CDR3 reads TGTGCCAGCTCACCAAACCCAACTATTCACACCTACGAGCAGTACTTC.

The chain uses TRBV7-9 and TRBJ2-7; D call uncertain. V was cut by 3 bases and J by 5 bases, with 8 bases left in between. This CDR3 is built from 12 residues. Germline V gene data show CDR1 as SEHNR and CDR2 as FQNEAQ (reference sequence). The CDR3 loop reads CASSFTTHEQYF. For the CDR3, the DNA is TGTGCCAGCAGCTTCACTACCCACGAGCAGTACTTC. Drawing the rest from reference TRBV7-9 and TRBJ2-7, the complete variable domain is DTGVSQNPRHKITKRGQNVTFRCDPISEHNRLYWYRQTLGQGPEFLTYFQNEAQLEKSRLLSDRFSAERPKGSFSTLEIQRTEQGDSAMYLCASSFTTHEQYFGPGTRLTVT.

The rearrangement links TRBV6-1 to TRBJ1-3; possible D gene TRBD1, 6 bases. Trimming removed 4 bases from V and 0 bases from J, with 10 bases in between. This CDR3 region has 15 residues. The germline V gene encodes CDR1 MNHNS and CDR2 SASEGT. CDR3 coding DNA: TGTGCCAGCAGTGGACAGGACAGCTCTGGAAACACCATATATTTT. It specifies CASSGQDSSGNTIYF.

The chain carries TRBV6-5 and TRBJ1-4; D may be TRBD1 (6 bases). V was clipped by 2 bases and J by 6 bases, with 7 bases between them. The CDR3 has 13 amino acids. Germline V lookup: CDR1 MNHEY, CDR2 SVGAGI. The CDR3 bases are TGTGCCAGCAGTTACAACAGGGATGAAAAACTGTTTTTT. It is translated as CASSYNRDEKLFF.

This chain links TRBV28 with TRBJ2-2; 8 nucleotides line up with TRBD2. CDR1 MDHEN and CDR2 SYDVKM come from the germline V gene. V dropped 8 bases and J dropped 4; count of bases not matched to a gene: 9. The CDR3 has 15 amino acids. The CDR3 DNA is TGTGCCAGCGGCGCGGGGGGTCCGGGCACCGGGGAGCTGTTTTTT. Protein sequence: CASGAGGPGTGELFF.

This chain links TRBV28 with TRBJ1-1, with TRBD1 matching 7 bases. With V trimmed by 8 bases and J by 0 bases, 6 bases remained unmatched. Germline values: CDR1 MDHEN, CDR2 SYDVKM. The CDR3 loop spans 14 amino acids. In DNA, the CDR3 is TGTGCCAGCCGGGGACAGCGAATGAACACTGAAGCTTTCTTT. As protein: CASRGQRMNTEAFF.

As regards this clone: The sample holds other DNA sequences that translate to the same CDR3. This chain connects TRBV10-1 to TRBJ2-5; D might be TRBD1 (6 bases). Germline V CDR1 and CDR2: WNHNN, SYGVQD (reference sequence). The CDR3 runs to 13 residues. V dropped 6 bases and J dropped 1 base, with 9 bases sitting between them. The CDR3 loop is CASSGQTQETQYF. In DNA form, the CDR3 reads TGCGCCAGCAGCGGACAGACCCAAGAGACCCAGTACTTC.

Here the CDR3 reads CAWSRPGTANTEAFF. CDR3 nucleotides: TGTGCCTGGAGTAGACCCGGTACGGCGAACACTGAAGCTTTCTTT. The genes are TRBV30 and TRBJ1-1; D gene uncertain. The CDR3 loop spans 15 amino acids. Germline V gene sequence: CDR1 GTSNPN, CDR2 SVGIG (reference sequence). V was cut by 2 bases and J by 1 base, with 14 bases left in between.

The V and J genes are TRBV19 and TRBJ1-3; weak D call: TRBD1 (6 bases). Germline CDR1 is LNHDA and CDR2 is SQIVND (reference sequence). The V end was cut by 8 bases, the J end by 4 bases, with 15 bases between. The CDR3 has 14 amino acids. Here the CDR3 reads CASRYRVSGNTIYF. In DNA form, the CDR3 reads TGTGCCAGTCGGTACAGGGTATCAGGAAACACCATATATTTT.

The chain is built from TRBV7-9 and TRBJ2-3, with D possibly being TRBD1 or TRBD2 (5 bases each). V was pared by 5 bases and J by 4 bases, with 16 bases between. The germline V gene has CDR1 SEHNR and CDR2 FQNEAQ (reference sequence). CDR3 length: 15 residues. The CDR3 DNA follows: TGTGCCAGCAGCCCCCTCGGGACGGGCGCAGATACGCAGTATTTT. It encodes CASSPLGTGADTQYF.

The chain employs TRBV25-1 and TRBJ2-5, with D uncertain. This CDR3 has 15 amino acids. Germline V gene data show CDR1 as MGHDK and CDR2 as SYGVNS. V gave up 3 bases and J gave up 0 bases, with 11 bases separating them. In DNA, the CDR3 is TGTGCCAGCAGTGAGGGTGACTTGTACCAAGAGACCCAGTACTTC. Translation gives CASSEGDLYQETQYF.

On this clone: The sample holds other DNA sequences that translate to the same CDR3. This sequence joins TRBV28 and TRBJ1-5; no definite D call. The V end lost 6 bases, the J end lost 4 bases, and 4 bases lay between the germline ends. The CDR3 runs to 11 residues. Germline V CDR1 and CDR2: MDHEN, SYDVKM. The CDR3 sequence is CASSKNQPQHF. DNA of the CDR3: TGTGCCAGCAGCAAAAATCAGCCCCAGCATTTT.